The clone carrying this T cell receptor beta chain appeared once. The data originate from a study of shared T cell receptors in the human thymus. Germline trimming cut 8 bases from V and 7 bases from J; bases unmatched to any gene: 14. CDR3 size: 15 residues. The V gene's germline CDR1 is MNHNS and CDR2 SASEGT. Here immunoSEQ multiplex PCR was the method, and the copy in TCRdb shows in-frame clones only, minus some. The sample includes hundreds of thousands of clones, roughly 90% seen only once; the top ten take around 0.01%. The sample was also reused in another study, on human thymus T cells. That paper states: Donors were healthy Finnish babies undergoing corrective operations for congenital heart defects. Thymus tissue was removed during corrective cardiac surgery. Related research has reported that thymic repertoires overlap highly among unrelated individuals.

The source is a boy under two years old with a congenital heart defect. V usage is TRBV6-1 and J usage is TRBJ1-5; 7 positions match TRBD1. Sequencing input: thymocytes. The CDR3 nucleotides read TGTGCCAGCGCCGCAGGGGGATGGGGCCAACAGCCCCAGCATTTT. Translating gives CASAAGGWGQQPQHF.